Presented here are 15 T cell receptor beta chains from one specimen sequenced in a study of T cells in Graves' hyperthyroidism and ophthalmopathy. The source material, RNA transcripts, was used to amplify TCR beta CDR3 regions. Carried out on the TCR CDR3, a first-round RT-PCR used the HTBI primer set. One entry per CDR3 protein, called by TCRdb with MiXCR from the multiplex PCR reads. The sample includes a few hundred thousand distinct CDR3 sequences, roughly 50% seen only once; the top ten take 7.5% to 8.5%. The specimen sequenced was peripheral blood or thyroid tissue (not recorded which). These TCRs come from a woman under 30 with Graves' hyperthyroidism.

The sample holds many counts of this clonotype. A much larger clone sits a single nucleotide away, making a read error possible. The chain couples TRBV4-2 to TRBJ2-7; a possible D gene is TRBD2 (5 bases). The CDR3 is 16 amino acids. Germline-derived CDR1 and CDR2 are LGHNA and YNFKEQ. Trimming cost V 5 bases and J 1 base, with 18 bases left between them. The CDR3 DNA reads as TGTGCCAGCAGCGCAAGATACGAGGGAGAGTCCTACGAGCAGTACTTC. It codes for CASSARYEGESYEQYF.

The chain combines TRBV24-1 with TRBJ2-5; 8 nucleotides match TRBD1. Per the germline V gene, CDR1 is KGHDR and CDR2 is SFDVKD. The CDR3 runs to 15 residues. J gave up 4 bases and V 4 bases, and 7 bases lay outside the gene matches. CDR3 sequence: CATSERTGLPETQYF. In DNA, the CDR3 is TGTGCCACCAGTGAGCGGACAGGGCTTCCAGAGACCCAGTACTTC.

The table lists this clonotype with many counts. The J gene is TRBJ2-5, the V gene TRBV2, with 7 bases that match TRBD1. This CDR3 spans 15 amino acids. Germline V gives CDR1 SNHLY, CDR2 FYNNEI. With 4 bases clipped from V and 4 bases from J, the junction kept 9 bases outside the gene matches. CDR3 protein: CASSADRASRETQYF. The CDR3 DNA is TGTGCCAGCAGTGCCGACAGGGCTAGTCGAGAGACCCAGTACTTC.

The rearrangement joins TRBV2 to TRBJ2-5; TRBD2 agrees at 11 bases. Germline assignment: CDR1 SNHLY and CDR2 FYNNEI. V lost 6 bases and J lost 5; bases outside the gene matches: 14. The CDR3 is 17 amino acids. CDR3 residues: CASSQTSGVRGGETQYF. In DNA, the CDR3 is TGTGCCAGCAGCCAGACTAGCGGGGTTAGGGGTGGCGAGACCCAGTACTTC.

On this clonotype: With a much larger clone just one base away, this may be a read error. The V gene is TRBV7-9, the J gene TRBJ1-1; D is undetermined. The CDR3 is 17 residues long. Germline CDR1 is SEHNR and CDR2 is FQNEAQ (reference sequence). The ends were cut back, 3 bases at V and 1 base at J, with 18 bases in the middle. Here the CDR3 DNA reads TGTGCCAGCAGCTTGGGAGAGGTATCATTTGGGAACACTGAAGCTTTCTTT. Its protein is CASSLGEVSFGNTEAFF.

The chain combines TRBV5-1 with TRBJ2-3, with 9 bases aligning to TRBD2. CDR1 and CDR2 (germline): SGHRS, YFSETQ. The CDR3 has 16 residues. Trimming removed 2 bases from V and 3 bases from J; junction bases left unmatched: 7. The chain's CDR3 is CASSFLAGGHTDTQYF. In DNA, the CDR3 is TGCGCCAGCAGCTTCTTGGCGGGAGGGCATACAGATACGCAGTATTTT.

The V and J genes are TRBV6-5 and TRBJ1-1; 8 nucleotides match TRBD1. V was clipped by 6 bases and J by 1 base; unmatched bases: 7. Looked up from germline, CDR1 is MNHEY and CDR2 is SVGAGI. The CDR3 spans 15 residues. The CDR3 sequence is CASSGNRGGNTEAFF. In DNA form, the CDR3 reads TGTGCCAGCAGCGGCAACAGGGGGGGGAACACTGAAGCTTTCTTT.

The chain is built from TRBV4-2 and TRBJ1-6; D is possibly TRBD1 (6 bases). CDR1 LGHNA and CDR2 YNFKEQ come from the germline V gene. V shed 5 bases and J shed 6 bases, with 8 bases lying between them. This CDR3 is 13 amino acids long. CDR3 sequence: CASSRGSNSPLHF. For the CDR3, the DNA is TGTGCCAGCAGCAGGGGGAGTAATTCACCCCTCCACTTT.

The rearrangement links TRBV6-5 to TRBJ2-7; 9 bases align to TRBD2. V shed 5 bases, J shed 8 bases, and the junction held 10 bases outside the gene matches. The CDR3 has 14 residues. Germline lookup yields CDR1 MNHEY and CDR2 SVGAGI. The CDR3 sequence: CASSEGSGSRQQYF. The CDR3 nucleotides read TGTGCCAGCAGTGAAGGTAGCGGGAGTCGGCAGCAGTACTTC.

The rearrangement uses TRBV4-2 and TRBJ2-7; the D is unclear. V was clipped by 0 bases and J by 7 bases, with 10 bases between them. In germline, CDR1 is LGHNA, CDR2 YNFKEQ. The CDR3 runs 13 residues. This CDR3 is CASSQDRVREQYF. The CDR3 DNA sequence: TGTGCCAGCAGCCAAGATCGGGTGAGGGAGCAGTACTTC.

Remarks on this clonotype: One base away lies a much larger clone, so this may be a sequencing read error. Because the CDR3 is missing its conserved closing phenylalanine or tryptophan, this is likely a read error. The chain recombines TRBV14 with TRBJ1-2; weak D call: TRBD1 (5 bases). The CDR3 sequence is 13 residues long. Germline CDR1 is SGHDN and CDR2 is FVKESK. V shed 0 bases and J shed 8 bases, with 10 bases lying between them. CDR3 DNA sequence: TGTGCCAGCAGCCAAGACACAGGTCGCGGCTACACCTCC. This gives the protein CASSQDTGRGYTS.

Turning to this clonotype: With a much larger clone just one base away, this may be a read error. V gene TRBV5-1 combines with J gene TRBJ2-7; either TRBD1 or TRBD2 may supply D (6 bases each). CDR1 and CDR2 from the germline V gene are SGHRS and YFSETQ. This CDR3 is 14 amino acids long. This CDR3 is CANSLGAGEVEQYF. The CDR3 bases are TGCGCCAACAGCTTGGGGGCAGGGGAGGTCGAGCAGTACTTC. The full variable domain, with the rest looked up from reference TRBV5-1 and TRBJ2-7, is KAGVTQTPRYLIKTRGQQVTLSCSPISGHRSVSWYQQTPGQGLQFLFEYFSETQRNKGNFPGRFSGRQFSNSRSEMNVSTLELGDSALYLCANSLGAGEVEQYFGPGTRLTVT.

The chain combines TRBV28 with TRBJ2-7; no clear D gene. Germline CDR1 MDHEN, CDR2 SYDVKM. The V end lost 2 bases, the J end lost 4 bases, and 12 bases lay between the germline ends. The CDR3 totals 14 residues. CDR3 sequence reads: CASSLPLKLYEQYF. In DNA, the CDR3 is TGTGCCAGCAGTTTACCCTTAAAATTATACGAGCAGTACTTC.

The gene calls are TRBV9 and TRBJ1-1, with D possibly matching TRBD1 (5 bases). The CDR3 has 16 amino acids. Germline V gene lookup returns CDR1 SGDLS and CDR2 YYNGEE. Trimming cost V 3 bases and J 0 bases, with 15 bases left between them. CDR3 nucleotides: TGTGCCAGCAGCGCTGGGGCAGGGTGGATGAACACTGAAGCTTTCTTT. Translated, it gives CASSAGAGWMNTEAFF.

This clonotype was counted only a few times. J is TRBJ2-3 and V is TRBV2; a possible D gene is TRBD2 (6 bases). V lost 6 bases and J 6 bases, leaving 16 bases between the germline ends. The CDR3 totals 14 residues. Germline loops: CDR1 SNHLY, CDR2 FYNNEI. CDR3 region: CASRPSESSDTQYF. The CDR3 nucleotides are TGTGCCAGCAGGCCTAGCGAGTCCTCGGATACGCAGTATTTT.